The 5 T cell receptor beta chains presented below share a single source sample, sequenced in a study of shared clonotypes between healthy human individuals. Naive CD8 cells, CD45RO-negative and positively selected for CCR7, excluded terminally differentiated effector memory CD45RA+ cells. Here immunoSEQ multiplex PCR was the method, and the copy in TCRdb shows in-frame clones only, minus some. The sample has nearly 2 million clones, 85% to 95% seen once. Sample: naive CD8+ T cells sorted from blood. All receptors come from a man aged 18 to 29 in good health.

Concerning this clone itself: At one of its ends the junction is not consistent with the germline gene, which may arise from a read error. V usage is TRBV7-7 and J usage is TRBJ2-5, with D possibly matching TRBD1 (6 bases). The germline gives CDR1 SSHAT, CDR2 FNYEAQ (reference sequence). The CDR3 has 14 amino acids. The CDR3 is CASSLARGTETQYF. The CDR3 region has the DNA TGTGCTAGCAGCTTAGCGAGGGGGACGGAGACCCAGTACTTC.

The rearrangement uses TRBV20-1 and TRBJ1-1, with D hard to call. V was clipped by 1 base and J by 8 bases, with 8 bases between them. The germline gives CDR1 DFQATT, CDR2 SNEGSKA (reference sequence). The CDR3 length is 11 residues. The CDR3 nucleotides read TGCAGTGCTAGAGTGGTATCGGAAGCTTTCTTT. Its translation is CSARVVSEAFF.

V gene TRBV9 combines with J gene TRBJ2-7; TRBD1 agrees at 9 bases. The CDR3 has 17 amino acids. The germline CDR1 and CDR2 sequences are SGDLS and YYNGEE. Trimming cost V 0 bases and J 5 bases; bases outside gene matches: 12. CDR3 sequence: CASSVVDPGQGGHEQYF. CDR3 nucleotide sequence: TGTGCCAGCAGCGTAGTGGACCCGGGACAGGGTGGCCACGAGCAGTACTTC.

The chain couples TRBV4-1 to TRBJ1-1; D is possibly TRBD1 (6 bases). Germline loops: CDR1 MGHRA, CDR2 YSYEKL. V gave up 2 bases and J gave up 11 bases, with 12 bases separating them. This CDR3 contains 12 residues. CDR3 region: CASSQPGGAAFF. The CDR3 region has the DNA TGCGCCAGCAGCCAACCTGGGGGGGCCGCTTTCTTT.

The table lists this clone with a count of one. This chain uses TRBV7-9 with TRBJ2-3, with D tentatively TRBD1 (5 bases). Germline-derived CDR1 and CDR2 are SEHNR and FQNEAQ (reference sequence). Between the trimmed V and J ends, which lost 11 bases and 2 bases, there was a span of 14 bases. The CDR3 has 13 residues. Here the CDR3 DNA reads TGTGCCCTTGACAGACTCTTCACAGATACGCAGTATTTT. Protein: CALDRLFTDTQYF.